These 18 T cell receptor beta chains share one sample of origin, sequenced in a study of T cell repertoires in ileal Crohn's disease. Time point specified: neoterminal ileum biopsy at postoperative endoscopy, about 6 months after surgery. This table comes from immunoSEQ multiplex PCR, and its TCRdb copy is limited to in-frame clones, with some not included. The table shows 5,000 or so clones, with 78% occurring only once. The sample taken for sequencing was ileal tissue. The receptor set was obtained from an adult with Crohn's disease.

This chain links TRBV7-9 with TRBJ2-2; no firm D call. The CDR3 loop spans 14 amino acids. Germline assignment: CDR1 SEHNR and CDR2 FQNEAQ (reference sequence). The V gene lost 5 bases and the J gene lost 4 bases, with 11 bases spanning the gap. CDR3 sequence: CASSTAAATGELFF. As DNA, the CDR3 is TGTGCCAGCAGCACCGCGGCAGCCACCGGGGAGCTGTTTTTT.

This clone was detected only a few times. V usage is TRBV14 and J usage is TRBJ2-1, with D hard to call. CDR3 size: 12 residues. The germline V and J ends were trimmed by 4 bases and 6 bases, with 7 bases remaining between them. Germline V gene sequence: CDR1 SGHDN, CDR2 FVKESK. CDR3 DNA sequence: TGTGCCAGCAGCCTTTTGAGCAATGAGCAGTTCTTC. Translating it yields CASSLLSNEQFF.

The chain links TRBV7-9 to TRBJ2-5; a possible D gene is TRBD2 (6 bases). Germline values: CDR1 SEHNR, CDR2 FQNEAQ (reference sequence). The CDR3 extends over 14 amino acids. The V gene lost 5 bases and the J gene lost 9 bases, with 19 bases spanning the gap. The CDR3 DNA sequence: TGTGCCAGCAGCCCAGCCGCGGGACTTTTCGCCCAGTACTTC. This codes for CASSPAAGLFAQYF. Variable domain in full (rest from reference TRBV7-9 and TRBJ2-5): DTGVSQNPRHKITKRGQNVTFRCDPISEHNRLYWYRQTLGQGPEFLTYFQNEAQLEKSRLLSDRFSAERPKGSFSTLEIQRTEQGDSAMYLCASSPAAGLFAQYFGPGTRLLVL.

V is TRBV11-3 and J is TRBJ2-5; D remains unclear. CDR1 SGHNT and CDR2 YENEEA come from the germline V gene. The length of the CDR3 is 14 residues. V lost 2 bases and J 2 bases, leaving 9 bases between the germline ends. DNA for the CDR3: TGTGCCAGCAGCTTATCAGCCACACAAGAGACCCAGTACTTC. It translates to CASSLSATQETQYF.

This rearrangement joins TRBV7-9 to TRBJ2-1; perhaps TRBD1 as D (6 bases). The CDR3 has 16 amino acids. The V gene lost 4 bases and the J gene lost 0 bases, with 13 bases spanning the gap. Germline loops: CDR1 SEHNR, CDR2 FQNEAQ (reference sequence). CDR3 region: CASSSSKGVSYNEQFF. The CDR3 nucleotides are TGTGCCAGCAGCTCCAGCAAGGGGGTCTCCTACAATGAGCAGTTCTTC.

The chain recombines TRBV5-3 with TRBJ1-1; no clear D gene. TRBV5-3 is labeled an ORF, and its function is uncertain. V shed 2 bases and J shed 0 bases, with 11 bases lying between them. CDR3 length: 15 residues. The CDR3 DNA sequence: TGTGCCAGAAGCTTTGCCAGACCAATGAACACTGAAGCTTTCTTT. Its protein is CARSFARPMNTEAFF.

This chain links TRBV9 with TRBJ2-7, with a weak D call TRBD2 (6 bases). Looked up from germline, CDR1 is SGDLS and CDR2 is YYNGEE. This CDR3 has 15 amino acids. V was cut by 0 bases and J by 0 bases, with 10 bases left in between. The CDR3 coding sequence is TGTGCCAGCAGCGTAGGGCTGGGACTCTCCTACGAGCAGTACTTC. Amino acid sequence: CASSVGLGLSYEQYF.

The chain has TRBV2 and TRBJ1-1, with TRBD1 matching over 9 bases. This CDR3 is built from 13 residues. Trimming took 5 bases from V and 3 from J; bases not matched to a gene: 1. From germline, CDR1 is SNHLY and CDR2 FYNNEI. For the CDR3, the DNA is TGTGCCAGCAGTCGGGACAGGGACACTGAAGCTTTCTTT. This codes for CASSRDRDTEAFF.

DNA for the CDR3: TGTGCCAGCAGCTTGGGGCAGGGGGCTGGGGCCAACGTCCTGACTTTC. This gives the protein CASSLGQGAGANVLTF. The chain recombines TRBV5-4 with TRBJ2-6; TRBD1 aligns across 7 bases. The CDR3 is 16 amino acids. Losses at the gene ends were 0 bases for V and 2 bases for J; bases not matched to a gene: 2. Per germline, CDR1 SGHNT and CDR2 YYREEE (reference sequence).

The chain employs TRBV6-1 and TRBJ2-7; TRBD2 aligns across 12 bases. The germline V gene has CDR1 MNHNS and CDR2 SASEGT. The trim removed 6 bases at V and 1 base at J, leaving 4 bases unmatched. The CDR3 extends over 15 amino acids. CDR3 residues: CASRMTSGGSYEQYF. The CDR3 bases are TGTGCCAGCAGGATGACTAGCGGGGGATCCTACGAGCAGTACTTC.

The J gene is TRBJ2-3, the V gene TRBV5-1; TRBD1 matches at 8 bases. The length of the CDR3 is 15 residues. V trimming: 3 bases; J trimming: 2 bases; junction bases outside the gene matches: 5. In germline, CDR1 is SGHRS, CDR2 YFSETQ. The CDR3 here is CASSWQDRDTDTQYF. As DNA, the CDR3 is TGCGCCAGCAGCTGGCAGGACAGGGACACAGATACGCAGTATTTT.

V gene TRBV6-6 combines with J gene TRBJ1-1; 9 bases line up with TRBD1. CDR1 MNHNY and CDR2 SVGAGI come from the germline V gene (reference sequence). The CDR3 length is 15 residues. The V gene end was trimmed by 6 bases and the J gene end by 0 bases; junction bases not matched to a gene: 5. CDR3 protein: CASRGTGSVNTEAFF. The CDR3 nucleotides read TGTGCCAGCAGGGGGACAGGGTCGGTGAACACTGAAGCTTTCTTT.

The chain uses TRBV28 and TRBJ1-2; no definite D call. Germline CDR1 is MDHEN and CDR2 is SYDVKM. V was cut by 3 bases and J by 0 bases, with 5 bases left in between. The CDR3 runs 13 residues. CDR3 in amino acids: CASSFRANYGYTF. Written as DNA, the CDR3 is TGTGCCAGCAGTTTTCGGGCTAACTATGGCTACACCTTC.

The count of this clone is one. The chain uses TRBV7-3 and TRBJ2-1; 8 bases match TRBD2. This CDR3 has 14 residues. The germline gives CDR1 SGHTA, CDR2 FQGTGA. V shed 5 bases and J 5 bases; nucleotides not matched to a gene: 5. The CDR3 reads CASSPGGAHNEQFF. The CDR3, as DNA: TGTGCCAGCAGCCCCGGGGGGGCCCACAATGAGCAGTTCTTC.

The CDR3, as DNA: TGTGCCAGTAGTATCCCGGGGGCAGATACGCAGTATTTT. Its translation is CASSIPGADTQYF. The genes are TRBV19 and TRBJ2-3, with D possibly TRBD2 on 6 matching bases. Trimming pared 3 bases from V and 4 bases from J, leaving 8 bases between. The CDR3 runs 13 residues. Germline CDR1 LNHDA, CDR2 SQIVND (reference sequence).

CDR3 amino acids: CASSTYTQYF. The CDR3, as DNA: TGTGCCAGCAGTACGTATACGCAGTATTTT. The gene calls are TRBV2 and TRBJ2-3; D call uncertain. Trimming left V 5 bases short and J 7 bases short, with 4 bases between. Germline CDR1 reads SNHLY; CDR2 reads FYNNEI. This CDR3 contains 10 residues.

This clone was picked up a small number of times. The V gene is TRBV5-4, the J gene TRBJ2-2; D uncertain. This CDR3 contains 14 residues. Germline V gene sequence: CDR1 SGHNT, CDR2 YYREEE (reference sequence). The ends were cut back, 4 bases at V and 5 bases at J, with 12 bases in the middle. CDR3 sequence reads: CASSPRPWTGELFF. CDR3 DNA sequence: TGTGCCAGCAGCCCCCGCCCTTGGACCGGGGAGCTGTTTTTT. Looking up the rest from reference TRBV5-4 and TRBJ2-2 gives the full variable domain: ETGVTQSPTHLIKTRGQQVTLRCSSQSGHNTVSWYQQALGQGPQFIFQYYREEENGRGNFPPRFSGLQFPNYSSELNVNALELDDSALYLCASSPRPWTGELFFGEGSRLTVL.

CDR3 coding DNA: TGTGCCTGGAGGGTAGGAACCCCCTACGAGCAGTACTTC. Translating gives CAWRVGTPYEQYF. The chain links TRBV30 to TRBJ2-7; D gene uncertain. This CDR3 is 13 amino acids long. The germline CDR1 and CDR2 sequences are GTSNPN and SVGIG (reference sequence). V dropped 3 bases and J dropped 2 bases, with 11 bases sitting between them.